This TCR beta chain was recovered during a study of blood T cells in healthy people across ages. V lost 7 bases, J lost 2 bases, and 17 bases lay in between. This CDR3 comprises 15 residues. The germline CDR1 and CDR2 sequences are MGHDK and SYGVNS. A second PCR, run for roughly 6 to 11 cycles, used a sample-barcoded 5' primer plus a J-beta primer mix. TCRdb re-called the 5' RACE reads with MiXCR, one entry per CDR3 protein. The table has about a million distinct CDR3 sequences, less than 45% seen once. This receptor was identified in a man between 18 and 29 years old in good health. Sequenced sample: blood. The chain joins TRBV25-1 to TRBJ1-2; no reliable D call. Here the CDR3 DNA reads TGTGCCAGCACCGTAAACTGGGGAGGGAACTATGGCTACACCTTC. Amino acid sequence: CASTVNWGGNYGYTF.